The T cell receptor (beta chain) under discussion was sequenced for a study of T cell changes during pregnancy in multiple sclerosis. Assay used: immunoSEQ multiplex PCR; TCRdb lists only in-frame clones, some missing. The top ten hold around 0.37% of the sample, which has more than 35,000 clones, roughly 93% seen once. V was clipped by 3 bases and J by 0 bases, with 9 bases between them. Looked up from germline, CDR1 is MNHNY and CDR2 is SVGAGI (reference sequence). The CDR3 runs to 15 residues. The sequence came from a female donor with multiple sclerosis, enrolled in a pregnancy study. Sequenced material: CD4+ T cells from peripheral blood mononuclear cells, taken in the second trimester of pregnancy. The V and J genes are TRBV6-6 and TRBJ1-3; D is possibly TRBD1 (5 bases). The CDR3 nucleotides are TGTGCCAGCAGTTATAGGGGCAGCTCTGGAAACACCATATATTTT. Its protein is CASSYRGSSGNTIYF.